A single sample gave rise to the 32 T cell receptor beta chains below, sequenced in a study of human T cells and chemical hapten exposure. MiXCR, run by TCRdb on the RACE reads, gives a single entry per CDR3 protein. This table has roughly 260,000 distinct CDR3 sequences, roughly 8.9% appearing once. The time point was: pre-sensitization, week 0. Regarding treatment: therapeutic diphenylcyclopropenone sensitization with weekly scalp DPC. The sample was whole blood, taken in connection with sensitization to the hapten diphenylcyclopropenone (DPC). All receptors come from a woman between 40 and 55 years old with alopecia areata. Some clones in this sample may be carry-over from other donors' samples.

The CDR3 nucleotides are TGTGCCACCAGTGATCCCCGGGACACATTTAACTATGGCTACACCTTC. Translation gives CATSDPRDTFNYGYTF. J is TRBJ1-2 and V is TRBV24-1; maybe TRBD1 (6 bases). The CDR3 length is 16 residues. Germline CDR1 KGHDR, CDR2 SFDVKD. With 3 bases removed from V and 1 base from J, the gap between germline ends came to 14 bases.

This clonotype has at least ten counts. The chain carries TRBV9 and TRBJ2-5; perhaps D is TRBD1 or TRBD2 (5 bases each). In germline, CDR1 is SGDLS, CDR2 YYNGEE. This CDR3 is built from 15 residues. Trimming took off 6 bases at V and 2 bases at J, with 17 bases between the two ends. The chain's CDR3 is CASTTGGTFQETQYF. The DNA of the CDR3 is TGTGCCAGCACGACTGGGGGAACCTTTCAAGAGACCCAGTACTTC.

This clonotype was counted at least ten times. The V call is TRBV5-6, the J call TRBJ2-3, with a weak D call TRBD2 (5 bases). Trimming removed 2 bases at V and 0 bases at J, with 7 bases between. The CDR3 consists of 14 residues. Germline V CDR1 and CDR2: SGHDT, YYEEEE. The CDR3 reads CASSLLDSTDTQYF. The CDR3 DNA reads TGTGCCAGCAGCTTACTAGATAGCACAGATACGCAGTATTTT. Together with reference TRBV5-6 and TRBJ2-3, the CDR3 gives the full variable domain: DAGVTQSPTHLIKTRGQQVTLRCSPKSGHDTVSWYQQALGQGPQFIFQYYEEEERQRGNFPDRFSGHQFPNYSSELNVNALLLGDSALYLCASSLLDSTDTQYFGPGTRLTVL.

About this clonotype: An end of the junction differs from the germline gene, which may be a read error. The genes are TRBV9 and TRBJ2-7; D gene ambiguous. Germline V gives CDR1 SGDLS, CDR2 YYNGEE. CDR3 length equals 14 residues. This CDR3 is CASGVSDRAYEQYF. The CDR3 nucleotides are TGTGCCAGCGGCGTAAGCGATAGGGCCTACGAGCAGTACTTC.

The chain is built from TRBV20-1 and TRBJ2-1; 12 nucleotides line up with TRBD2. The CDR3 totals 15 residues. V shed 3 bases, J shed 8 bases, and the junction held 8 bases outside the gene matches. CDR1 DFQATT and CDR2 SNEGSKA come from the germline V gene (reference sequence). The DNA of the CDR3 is TGCAGTGCTAGTAAAAGACTAGCGGGAGAGGATGAGCAGTTCTTC. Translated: CSASKRLAGEDEQFF.

The CDR3 DNA reads TGTGCCAGCAGAAACTCGAGCTCCTACGAGCAGTACTTC. Translated, it gives CASRNSSSYEQYF. The chain is built from TRBV12-3 or TRBV12-4 and TRBJ2-7, with D unresolved. This CDR3 has 13 amino acids. V dropped 6 bases and J dropped 0 bases, with 9 bases sitting between them.

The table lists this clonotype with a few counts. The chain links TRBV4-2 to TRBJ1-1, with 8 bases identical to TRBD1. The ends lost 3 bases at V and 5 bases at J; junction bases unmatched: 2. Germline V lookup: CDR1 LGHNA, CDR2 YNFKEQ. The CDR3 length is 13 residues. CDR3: CASSHTGGTEAFF. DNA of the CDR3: TGTGCCAGCAGCCACACAGGGGGGACTGAAGCTTTCTTT.

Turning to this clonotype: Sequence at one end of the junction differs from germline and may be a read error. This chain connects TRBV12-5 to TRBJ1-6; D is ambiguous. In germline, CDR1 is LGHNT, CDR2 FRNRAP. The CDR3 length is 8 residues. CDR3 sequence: CAQRRPSF. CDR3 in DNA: TGTGCACAACGACGACCCTCATTT.

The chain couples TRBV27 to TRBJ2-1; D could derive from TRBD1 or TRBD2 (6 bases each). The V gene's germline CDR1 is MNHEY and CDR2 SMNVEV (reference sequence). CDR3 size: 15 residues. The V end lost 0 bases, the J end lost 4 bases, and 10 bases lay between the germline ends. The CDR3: CASSLSEGVYNEQFF. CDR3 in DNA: TGTGCCAGCAGTTTATCGGAGGGGGTATACAATGAGCAGTTCTTC.

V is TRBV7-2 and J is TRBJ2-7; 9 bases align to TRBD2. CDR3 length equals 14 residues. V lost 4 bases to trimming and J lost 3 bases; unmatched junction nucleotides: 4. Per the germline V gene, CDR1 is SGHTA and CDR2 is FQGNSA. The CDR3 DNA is TGTGCCAGCAGCTCCCCAGCGGGGGGCTACGAGCAGTACTTC. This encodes CASSSPAGGYEQYF.

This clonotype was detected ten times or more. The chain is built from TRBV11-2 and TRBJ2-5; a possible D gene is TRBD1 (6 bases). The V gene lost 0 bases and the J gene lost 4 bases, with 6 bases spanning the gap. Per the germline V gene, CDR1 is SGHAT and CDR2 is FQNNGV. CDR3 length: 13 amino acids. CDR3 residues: CASSLEGGETQYF. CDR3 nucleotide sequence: TGTGCCAGCAGCTTAGAAGGGGGAGAGACCCAGTACTTC.

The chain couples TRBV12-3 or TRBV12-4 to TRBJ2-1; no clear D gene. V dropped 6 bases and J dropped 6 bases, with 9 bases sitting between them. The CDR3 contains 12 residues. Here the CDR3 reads CASSPFSNEQFF. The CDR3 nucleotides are TGTGCCAGCAGCCCTTTTAGCAATGAGCAGTTCTTC.

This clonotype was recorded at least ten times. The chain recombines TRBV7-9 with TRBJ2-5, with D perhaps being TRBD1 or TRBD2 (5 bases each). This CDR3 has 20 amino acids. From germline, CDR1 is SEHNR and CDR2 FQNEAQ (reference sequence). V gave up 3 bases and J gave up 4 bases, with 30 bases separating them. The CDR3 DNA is TGTGCCAGCAGCTTTTCAACCCAGCCAGCTCCCGTGGGGGTAGGAGAGACCCAGTACTTC. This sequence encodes CASSFSTQPAPVGVGETQYF.

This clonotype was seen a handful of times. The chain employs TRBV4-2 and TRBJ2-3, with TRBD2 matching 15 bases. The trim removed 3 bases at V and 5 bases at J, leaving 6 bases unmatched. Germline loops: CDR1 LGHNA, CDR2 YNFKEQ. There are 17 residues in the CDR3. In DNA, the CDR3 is TGTGCCAGCAGCCATGGACTAGCGGGAGGGCAGGGAGATACGCAGTATTTT. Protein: CASSHGLAGGQGDTQYF.

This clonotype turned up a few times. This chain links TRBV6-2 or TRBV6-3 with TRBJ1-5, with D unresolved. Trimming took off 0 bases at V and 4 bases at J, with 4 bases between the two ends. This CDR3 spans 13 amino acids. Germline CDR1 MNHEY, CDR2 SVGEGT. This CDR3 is CASSYSENQPQHF. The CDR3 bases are TGTGCCAGCAGTTACTCGGAGAATCAGCCCCAGCATTTT.

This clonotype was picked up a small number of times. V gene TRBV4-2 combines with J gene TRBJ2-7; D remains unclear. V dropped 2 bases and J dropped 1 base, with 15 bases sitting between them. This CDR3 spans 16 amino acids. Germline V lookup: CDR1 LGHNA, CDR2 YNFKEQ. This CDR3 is CASSQSIDLISYEQYF. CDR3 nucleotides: TGTGCCAGCAGCCAATCTATTGACCTAATATCCTACGAGCAGTACTTC.

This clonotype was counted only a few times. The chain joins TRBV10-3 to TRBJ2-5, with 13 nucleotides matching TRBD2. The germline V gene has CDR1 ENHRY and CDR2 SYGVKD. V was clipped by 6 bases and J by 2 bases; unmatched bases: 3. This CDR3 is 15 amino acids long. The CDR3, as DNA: TGTGCCATCAGGGGGACTAGCGGGGCTCAAGAGACCCAGTACTTC. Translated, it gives CAIRGTSGAQETQYF.

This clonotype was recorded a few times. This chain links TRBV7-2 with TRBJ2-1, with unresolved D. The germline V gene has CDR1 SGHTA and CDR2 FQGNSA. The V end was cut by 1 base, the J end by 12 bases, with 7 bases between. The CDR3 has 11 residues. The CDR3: CASSLERGQFF. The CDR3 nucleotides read TGTGCCAGCAGCTTAGAGCGCGGGCAGTTCTTC. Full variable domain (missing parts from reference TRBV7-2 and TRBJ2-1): GAGVSQSPSNKVTEKGKDVELRCDPISGHTALYWYRQSLGQGLEFLIYFQGNSAPDKSGLPSDRFSAERTGGSVSTLTIQRTQQEDSAVYLCASSLERGQFFGPGTRLTVL.

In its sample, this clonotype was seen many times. This CDR3 reads CASSPYTDTQYF. The CDR3 nucleotides read TGTGCCAGCAGCCCCTACACAGATACGCAGTATTTT. The V and J genes are TRBV7-2 and TRBJ2-3; D is unclear. The CDR3 is made up of 12 amino acids. Trimming cost V 5 bases and J 2 bases, with 5 bases left between them. Germline V gene lookup returns CDR1 SGHTA and CDR2 FQGNSA.

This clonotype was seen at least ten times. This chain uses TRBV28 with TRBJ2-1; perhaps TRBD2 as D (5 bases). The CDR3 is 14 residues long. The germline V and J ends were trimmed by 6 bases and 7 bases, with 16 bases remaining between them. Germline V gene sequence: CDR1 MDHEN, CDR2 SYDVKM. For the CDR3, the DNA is TGTGCCAGCAGCCTACCGGGAAGAGTGAATGAGCAGTTCTTC. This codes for CASSLPGRVNEQFF.

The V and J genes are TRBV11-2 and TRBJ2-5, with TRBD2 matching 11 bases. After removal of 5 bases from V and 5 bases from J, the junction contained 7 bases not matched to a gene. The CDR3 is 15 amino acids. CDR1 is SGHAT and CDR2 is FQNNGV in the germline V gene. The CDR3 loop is CASSPVAGGVETQYF. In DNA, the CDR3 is TGTGCCAGCAGCCCCGTAGCGGGAGGGGTGGAGACCCAGTACTTC.

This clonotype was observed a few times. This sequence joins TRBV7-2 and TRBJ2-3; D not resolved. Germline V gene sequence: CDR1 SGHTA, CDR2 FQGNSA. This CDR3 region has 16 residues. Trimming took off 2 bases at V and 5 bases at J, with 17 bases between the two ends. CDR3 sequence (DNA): TGTGCCAGCAGCTTAACGGGCAGAGTAGCAGGAGATACGCAGTATTTT. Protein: CASSLTGRVAGDTQYF.

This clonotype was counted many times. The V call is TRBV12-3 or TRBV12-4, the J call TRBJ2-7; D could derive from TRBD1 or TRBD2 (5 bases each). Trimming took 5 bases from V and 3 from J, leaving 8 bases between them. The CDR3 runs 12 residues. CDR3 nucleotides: TGTGCCAGCAGTCGGGGCGGCTACGAGCAGTACTTC. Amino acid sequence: CASSRGGYEQYF.

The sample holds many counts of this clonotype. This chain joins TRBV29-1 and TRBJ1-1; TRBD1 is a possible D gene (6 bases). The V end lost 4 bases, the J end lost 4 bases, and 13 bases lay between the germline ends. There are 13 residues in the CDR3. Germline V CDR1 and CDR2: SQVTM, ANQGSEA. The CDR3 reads CSVVERGATEAFF. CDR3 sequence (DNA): TGCAGCGTTGTAGAACGGGGGGCCACTGAAGCTTTCTTT.

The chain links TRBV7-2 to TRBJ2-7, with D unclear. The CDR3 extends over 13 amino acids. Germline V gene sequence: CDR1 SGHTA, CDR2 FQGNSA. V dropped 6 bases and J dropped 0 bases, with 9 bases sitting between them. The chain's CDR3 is CASRLGLSYEQYF. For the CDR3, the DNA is TGTGCCAGCAGACTTGGGCTCTCCTACGAGCAGTACTTC. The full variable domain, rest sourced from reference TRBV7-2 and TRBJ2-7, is GAGVSQSPSNKVTEKGKDVELRCDPISGHTALYWYRQSLGQGLEFLIYFQGNSAPDKSGLPSDRFSAERTGGSVSTLTIQRTQQEDSAVYLCASRLGLSYEQYFGPGTRLTVT.

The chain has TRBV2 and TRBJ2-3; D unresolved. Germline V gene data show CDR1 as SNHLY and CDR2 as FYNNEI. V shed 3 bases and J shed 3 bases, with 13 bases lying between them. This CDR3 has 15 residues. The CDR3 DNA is TGTGCCAGCAGTGACCCACAGAGAGGAACAGATACGCAGTATTTT. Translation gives CASSDPQRGTDTQYF.

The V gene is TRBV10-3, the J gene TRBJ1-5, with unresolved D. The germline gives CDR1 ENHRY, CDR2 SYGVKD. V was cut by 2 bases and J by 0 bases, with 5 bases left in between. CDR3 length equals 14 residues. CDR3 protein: CAISEGISNQPQHF. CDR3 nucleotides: TGTGCCATCAGTGAGGGGATTAGCAATCAGCCCCAGCATTTT.

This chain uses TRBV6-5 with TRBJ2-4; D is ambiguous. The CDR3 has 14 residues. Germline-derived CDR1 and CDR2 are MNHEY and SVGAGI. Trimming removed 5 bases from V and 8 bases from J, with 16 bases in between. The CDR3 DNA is TGTGCCAGCAGTCCCATGATCAATTCCGACATTCAGTACTTC. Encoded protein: CASSPMINSDIQYF.

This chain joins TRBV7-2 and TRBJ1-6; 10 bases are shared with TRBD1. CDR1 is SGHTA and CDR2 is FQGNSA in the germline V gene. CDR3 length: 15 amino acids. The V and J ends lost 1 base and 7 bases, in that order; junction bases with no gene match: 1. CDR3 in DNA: TGTGCCAGCAGCTTAGGGGGACAGGGGAATTCACCCCTCCACTTT. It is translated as CASSLGGQGNSPLHF.

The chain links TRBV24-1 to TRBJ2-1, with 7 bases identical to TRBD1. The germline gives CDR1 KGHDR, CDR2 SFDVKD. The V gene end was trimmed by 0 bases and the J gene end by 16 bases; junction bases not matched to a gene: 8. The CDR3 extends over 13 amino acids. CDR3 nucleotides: TGTGCCACCAGTGATTTGGTCCCGGACAGGTTATTCTTC. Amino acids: CATSDLVPDRLFF.

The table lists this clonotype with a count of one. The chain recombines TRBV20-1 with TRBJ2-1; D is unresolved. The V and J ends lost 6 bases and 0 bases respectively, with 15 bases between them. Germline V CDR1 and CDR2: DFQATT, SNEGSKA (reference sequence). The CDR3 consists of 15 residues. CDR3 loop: CSAPSAVDSYNEQFF. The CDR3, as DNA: TGCAGTGCCCCTTCGGCCGTAGACTCCTACAATGAGCAGTTCTTC.

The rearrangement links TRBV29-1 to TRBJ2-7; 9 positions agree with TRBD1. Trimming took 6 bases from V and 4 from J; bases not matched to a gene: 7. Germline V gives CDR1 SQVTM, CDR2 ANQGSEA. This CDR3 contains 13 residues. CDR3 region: CSVRTGERYEQYF. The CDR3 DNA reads TGCAGCGTGAGGACAGGGGAGAGGTACGAGCAGTACTTC.